Presented here are 26 T cell receptor beta chains from one specimen sequenced in a study of blood T cells in healthy people across ages. With a J-beta primer mix and a sample-barcoded 5' primer, a second PCR ran 7 to 11 cycles. TCRdb processed the 5' RACE reads anew with MiXCR; each CDR3 protein has one entry. In the table there are more than 600,000 distinct CDR3 sequences, 20% to 30% of which are singletons. These data also featured in a second study, about T cells of mothers and their children.

Sequencing input: blood. These receptors originate from a boy aged 5-17 years in good health.

This clonotype was counted a few times. The chain joins TRBV25-1 to TRBJ2-2; 8 nucleotides line up with TRBD1. Germline assignment: CDR1 MGHDK and CDR2 SYGVNS. This CDR3 is built from 12 residues. V lost 10 bases and J lost 9; bases outside the gene matches: 7. CDR3 in DNA: TGTGCCACTGGACAGGGAATGCGGGAGCTGTTTTTT. This sequence encodes CATGQGMRELFF.

Note on this clonotype: Germline is not matched at one junction end, which may reflect a read error. The rearrangement links TRBV20-1 to TRBJ2-7; 8 nucleotides match TRBD2. The germline gives CDR1 DFQATT, CDR2 SNEGSKA (reference sequence). This CDR3 region has 15 residues. The CDR3: CSVRVRGESSYEQYF. Written as DNA, the CDR3 is TGCAGTGTTAGAGTGCGGGGGGAGAGCTCCTACGAGCAGTACTTC.

The chain employs TRBV12-3 or TRBV12-4 and TRBJ2-5, with 13 positions matching TRBD2. The ends lost 5 bases at V and 2 bases at J; junction bases unmatched: 5. This CDR3 spans 16 amino acids. The CDR3 loop is CASSDPGLAGQETQYF. The CDR3 coding sequence is TGTGCCAGCAGTGATCCGGGACTAGCGGGACAAGAGACCCAGTACTTC.

A word on this clonotype: The junction shows a germline mismatch at one end, possibly a read error. The V gene is TRBV7-2, the J gene TRBJ2-1; 14 bases map to TRBD2. Germline V gene sequence: CDR1 SGHTA, CDR2 FQGNSA. This CDR3 is built from 13 residues. CDR3 protein: CASSPTSGGAVVF. DNA of the CDR3: TGTGCCAGCAGCCCGACTAGCGGGGGGGCTGTGGTCTTC.

The table lists this clonotype with a few counts. The chain couples TRBV6-2 or TRBV6-3 to TRBJ2-7, with 7 bases that match TRBD2. Germline CDR1 reads MNHEY; CDR2 reads SVGEGT. The CDR3 contains 14 residues. V shed 2 bases, J shed 0 bases, and the junction held 1 base outside the gene matches. The CDR3 spells CASSYRTSSYEQYF. CDR3 bases: TGTGCCAGCAGTTACCGGACTAGCTCCTACGAGCAGTACTTC.

This clonotype was counted between two and nine times. The J gene is TRBJ2-5, the V gene TRBV20-1; D might be TRBD1 (6 bases). V lost 2 bases to trimming and J lost 2 bases, with 12 bases between them. Germline assignment: CDR1 DFQATT and CDR2 SNEGSKA (reference sequence). CDR3 length: 14 residues. CDR3 residues: CSARSVGTQETQYF. In DNA form, the CDR3 reads TGCAGTGCTAGATCAGTAGGGACACAAGAGACCCAGTACTTC.

This clonotype was picked up a small number of times. The V and J genes are TRBV20-1 and TRBJ1-3, with 7 bases lining up with TRBD1. Per germline, CDR1 DFQATT and CDR2 SNEGSKA (reference sequence). Losses at the gene ends were 6 bases for V and 7 bases for J; bases not matched to a gene: 9. CDR3 length: 13 amino acids. The CDR3 DNA follows: TGCAGTGCCAGACAGGGCTTGCAGAACACCATATATTTT. Translating gives CSARQGLQNTIYF.

The V gene is TRBV11-1, the J gene TRBJ2-7, with a weak D call TRBD1 (5 bases). V was clipped by 0 bases and J by 3 bases, with 9 bases between them. Germline CDR1 and CDR2: SGHAT and FQDESV (reference sequence). The CDR3 contains 14 residues. The CDR3 sequence: CASSLATDYYEQYF. The CDR3, as DNA: TGTGCCAGCAGCTTAGCGACAGATTACTACGAGCAGTACTTC.

This clonotype was detected only a few times. The CDR3 is CASSEELGHNEQFF. The CDR3 DNA reads TGTGCCAGCAGTGAAGAACTAGGGCACAATGAGCAGTTCTTC. V usage is TRBV6-1 and J usage is TRBJ2-1, with D possibly TRBD2 on 5 matching bases. The germline V gene has CDR1 MNHNS and CDR2 SASEGT. V lost 1 base and J lost 5, with 9 bases in between. CDR3 length: 14 amino acids.

The rearrangement links TRBV29-1 to TRBJ2-5; TRBD1 matches 7 bases. V lost 7 bases and J lost 11; bases outside the gene matches: 10. The germline V gene has CDR1 SQVTM and CDR2 ANQGSEA. The CDR3 extends over 11 amino acids. CDR3 nucleotide sequence: TGCAGCGCCCAGGTAACAGGGGAGCAGTACTTC. It yields the protein CSAQVTGEQYF. The full variable domain, rest sourced from reference TRBV29-1 and TRBJ2-5, is SAVISQKPSRDICQRGTSLTIQCQVDSQVTMMFWYRQQPGQSLTLIATANQGSEATYESGFVIDKFPISRPNLTFSTLTVSNMSPEDSSIYLCSAQVTGEQYFGPGTRLLVL.

The J gene is TRBJ2-4, the V gene TRBV4-2; D may match TRBD1 or TRBD2 (5 bases each). V lost 1 base, J lost 10 bases, and 14 bases lay in between. The CDR3 extends over 14 amino acids. Germline V gene lookup returns CDR1 LGHNA and CDR2 YNFKEQ. Here the CDR3 DNA reads TGTGCCAGCAGCCAAGCGCTCCCCGAGGGGATTCAGTACTTC. It is translated as CASSQALPEGIQYF.

This clonotype has more than one count but fewer than ten. The J gene is TRBJ2-2, the V gene TRBV12-3 or TRBV12-4; 7 nucleotides line up with TRBD2. V shed 5 bases and J 3 bases; nucleotides not matched to a gene: 6. The CDR3 consists of 15 residues. CDR3 sequence: CASSRLAGDTGELFF. The CDR3 DNA reads as TGTGCCAGCAGTCGACTAGCCGGAGACACCGGGGAGCTGTTTTTT.

This clonotype has more than one count but fewer than ten. The chain joins TRBV11-2 to TRBJ2-5; tentatively, D is TRBD1 (5 bases). The germline V gene has CDR1 SGHAT and CDR2 FQNNGV. V was trimmed by 3 bases and J by 5 bases, leaving 13 bases between them. The CDR3 consists of 14 residues. Here the CDR3 reads CASSFGAGFETQYF. The CDR3 region has the DNA TGTGCCAGCAGCTTTGGGGCAGGGTTCGAGACCCAGTACTTC.

This sequence joins TRBV6-5 and TRBJ1-2; tentatively, D is TRBD1 (5 bases). Trimming shortened V by 3 bases and J by 3 bases, and 17 bases separated the two germline ends. The CDR3 has 16 residues. Germline V CDR1 and CDR2: MNHEY, SVGAGI. The CDR3 sequence: CASSYSFGTGDYGYTF. For the CDR3, the DNA is TGTGCCAGCAGTTATTCCTTTGGGACGGGGGACTATGGCTACACCTTC.

The sample holds a few counts of this clonotype. J is TRBJ1-1 and V is TRBV7-9; D may be TRBD1 (5 bases). V shed 4 bases and J shed 1 base, with 16 bases lying between them. The CDR3 spans 16 residues. Germline V CDR1 and CDR2: SEHNR, FQNEAQ (reference sequence). CDR3 DNA sequence: TGTGCCAGCAGCTCGACCACCGGGACGGAGAACACTGAAGCTTTCTTT. Its translation is CASSSTTGTENTEAFF.

This clonotype was counted between two and nine times. CDR3 sequence (DNA): TGTGCCAGCAGCTATGGTGGGTCGAGAGGGGTAAATTCACCCCTCCACTTT. Translation gives CASSYGGSRGVNSPLHF. V gene TRBV7-9 combines with J gene TRBJ1-6; the D gene is possibly TRBD1 (5 bases). The V and J ends lost 4 bases and 7 bases respectively, with 20 bases between them. Per germline, CDR1 SEHNR and CDR2 FQNEAQ (reference sequence). The CDR3 runs 17 residues.

This clonotype has just a few counts. The V call is TRBV28, the J call TRBJ2-2; D gene ambiguous. Per germline, CDR1 MDHEN and CDR2 SYDVKM. With 5 bases removed from V and 7 bases from J, the gap between germline ends came to 8 bases. The CDR3 has 12 residues. The CDR3: CASSTPGGELFF. The DNA for the CDR3 is TGTGCCAGCAGTACCCCGGGCGGGGAGCTGTTTTTT.

This clonotype has only a few counts. The J gene is TRBJ2-5, the V gene TRBV7-2; possibly TRBD1 for D (6 bases). Germline V gives CDR1 SGHTA, CDR2 FQGNSA. CDR3 size: 15 residues. Deletions cut 3 bases from V and 4 bases from J, with 15 bases between. The DNA for the CDR3 is TGTGCCAGCAGCTTTTTAGTCACAGGGTCAGAGACCCAGTACTTC. It translates to CASSFLVTGSETQYF.

The CDR3 reads CASSFIGGVQNIQYF. CDR3 coding DNA: TGTGCCAGCAGCTTTATCGGGGGGGTTCAAAACATTCAGTACTTC. V is TRBV5-6 and J is TRBJ2-4, with 8 bases lining up with TRBD2. V dropped 2 bases and J dropped 5; count of bases not matched to a gene: 6. Germline loops: CDR1 SGHDT, CDR2 YYEEEE. CDR3 length: 15 residues.

This clonotype was seen ten or more times. One end of the junction varies from germline; a read error may be responsible. This chain joins TRBV5-1 and TRBJ2-5, with D perhaps assigned TRBD1 or TRBD2 (7 bases each). CDR1 and CDR2 from the germline V gene are SGHRS and YFSETQ. This CDR3 region has 12 residues. The CDR3 DNA is TGTGCCAGCAGCGGGACAGAAGAGACCCAGTACTTC. Residues: CASSGTEETQYF.

The rearrangement joins TRBV13 to TRBJ1-1; 9 nucleotides agree with TRBD1. The CDR3 has 15 amino acids. CDR1 is PRHDT, CDR2 FYEKMQ, per germline (reference sequence). Germline trimming cut 5 bases from V and 0 bases from J; bases unmatched to any gene: 4. The CDR3, as DNA: TGTGCCAGCAGCCCCGGACAGGGGATGAACACTGAAGCTTTCTTT. It encodes CASSPGQGMNTEAFF.

The rearrangement uses TRBV7-2 and TRBJ2-4, with TRBD1 as a possible D gene (7 bases). Trimming pared 3 bases from V and 6 bases from J, leaving 18 bases between. Germline V gives CDR1 SGHTA, CDR2 FQGNSA. The CDR3 is made up of 16 amino acids. The CDR3 here is CASSFQGGEILNIQYF. For the CDR3, the DNA is TGTGCCAGCAGCTTTCAGGGGGGCGAAATTCTAAACATTCAGTACTTC.

The chain carries TRBV25-1 and TRBJ1-2; D gene uncertain. Germline V CDR1 and CDR2: MGHDK, SYGVNS. The length of the CDR3 is 13 residues. V was trimmed by 3 bases and J by 3 bases, leaving 8 bases between them. The CDR3 spells CASSDTTYYGYTF. CDR3 bases: TGTGCCAGCAGTGATACAACTTACTATGGCTACACCTTC.

There are a few counts of this clonotype. The chain uses TRBV12-3 or TRBV12-4 and TRBJ2-7; TRBD1 matches 8 bases. Losses at the gene ends were 10 bases for V and 7 bases for J; bases not matched to a gene: 6. CDR3 length: 11 residues. The CDR3: CATQGAREQYF. The CDR3 DNA reads TGTGCCACCCAGGGGGCGCGGGAGCAGTACTTC.

This clonotype was observed a handful of times. The chain employs TRBV10-3 and TRBJ1-5; D is ambiguous. The CDR3 is 13 residues long. Trimming cost V 8 bases and J 6 bases, with 14 bases left between them. The germline CDR1 and CDR2 sequences are ENHRY and SYGVKD. CDR3 bases: TGTGCCATCGGTCCTAACGTGGGTCAGCCCCAGCATTTT. Protein product: CAIGPNVGQPQHF.

The chain recombines TRBV5-1 with TRBJ2-1; 16 nucleotides line up with TRBD2. Germline lookup yields CDR1 SGHRS and CDR2 YFSETQ. This CDR3 has 17 residues. The V segment lost 3 bases and the J segment 8 bases; nucleotides outside the gene matches: 8. The CDR3 DNA reads TGCGCCAGCAGCTCAGGGACTAGCGGGAGGGCTAACGATGAGCAGTTCTTC. Its translation is CASSSGTSGRANDEQFF.